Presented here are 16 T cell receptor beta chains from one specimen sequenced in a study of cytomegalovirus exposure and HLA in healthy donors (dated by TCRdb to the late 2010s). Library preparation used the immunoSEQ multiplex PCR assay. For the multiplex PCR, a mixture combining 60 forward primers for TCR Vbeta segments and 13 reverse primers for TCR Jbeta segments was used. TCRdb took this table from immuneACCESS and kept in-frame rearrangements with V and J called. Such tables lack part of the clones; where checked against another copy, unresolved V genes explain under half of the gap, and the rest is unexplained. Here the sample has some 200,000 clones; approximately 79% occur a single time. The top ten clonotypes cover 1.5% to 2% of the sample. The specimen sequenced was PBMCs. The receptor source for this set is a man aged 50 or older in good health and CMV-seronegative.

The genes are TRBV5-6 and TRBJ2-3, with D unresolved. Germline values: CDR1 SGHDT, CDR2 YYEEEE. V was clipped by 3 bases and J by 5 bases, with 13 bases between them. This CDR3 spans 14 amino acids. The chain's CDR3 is CASSYTKGGDTQYF. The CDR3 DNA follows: TGTGCCAGCAGCTACACTAAAGGCGGAGATACGCAGTATTTT.

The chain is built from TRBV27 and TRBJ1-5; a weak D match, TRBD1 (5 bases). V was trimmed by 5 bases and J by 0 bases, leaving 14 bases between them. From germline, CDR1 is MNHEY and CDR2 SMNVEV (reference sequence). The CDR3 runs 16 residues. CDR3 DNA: TGTGCCAGCAGTCAACGGGGGGGGAATAGCAATCAGCCCCAGCATTTT. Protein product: CASSQRGGNSNQPQHF.

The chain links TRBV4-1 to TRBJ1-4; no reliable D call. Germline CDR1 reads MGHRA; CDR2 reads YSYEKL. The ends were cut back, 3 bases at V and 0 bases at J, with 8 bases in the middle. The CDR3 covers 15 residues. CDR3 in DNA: TGCGCCAGCAGCCAGCGGGATGCAACTAATGAAAAACTGTTTTTT. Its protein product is CASSQRDATNEKLFF.

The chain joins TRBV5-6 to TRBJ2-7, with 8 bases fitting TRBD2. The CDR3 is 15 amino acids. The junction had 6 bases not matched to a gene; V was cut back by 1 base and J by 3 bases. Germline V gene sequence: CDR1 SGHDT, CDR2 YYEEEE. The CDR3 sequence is CASSLTGRAVYEQYF. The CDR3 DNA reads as TGTGCCAGCAGCTTGACCGGGAGGGCCGTCTACGAGCAGTACTTC.

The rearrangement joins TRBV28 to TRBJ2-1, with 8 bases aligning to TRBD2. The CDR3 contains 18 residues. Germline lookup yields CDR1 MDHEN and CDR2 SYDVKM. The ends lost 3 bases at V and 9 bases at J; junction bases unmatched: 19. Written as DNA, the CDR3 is TGTGCCAGCAGTTTCGGGCTAGCGGGTGCCTACCCCGGGGGTGAGCAGTTCTTC. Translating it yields CASSFGLAGAYPGGEQFF.

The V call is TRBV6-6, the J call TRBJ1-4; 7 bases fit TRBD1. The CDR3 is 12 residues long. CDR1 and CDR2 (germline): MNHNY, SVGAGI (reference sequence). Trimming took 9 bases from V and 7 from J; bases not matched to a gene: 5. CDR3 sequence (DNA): TGTGCCAGTACAGGGGAAGGTGAAAAACTGTTTTTT. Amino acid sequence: CASTGEGEKLFF.

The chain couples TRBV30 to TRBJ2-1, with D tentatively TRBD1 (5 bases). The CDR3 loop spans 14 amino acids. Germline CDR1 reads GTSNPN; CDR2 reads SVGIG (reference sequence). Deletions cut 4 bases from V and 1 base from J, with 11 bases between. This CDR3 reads CAWKGHASYNEQFF. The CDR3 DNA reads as TGTGCCTGGAAGGGGCACGCATCCTACAATGAGCAGTTCTTC.

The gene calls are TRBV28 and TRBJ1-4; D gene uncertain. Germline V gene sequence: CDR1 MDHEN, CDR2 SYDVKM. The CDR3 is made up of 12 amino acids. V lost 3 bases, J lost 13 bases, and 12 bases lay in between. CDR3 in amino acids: CASSFEARGLFF. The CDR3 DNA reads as TGTGCCAGCAGTTTTGAGGCCCGGGGACTGTTTTTT. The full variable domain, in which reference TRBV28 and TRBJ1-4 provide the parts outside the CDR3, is DVKVTQSSRYLVKRTGEKVFLECVQDMDHENMFWYRQDPGLGLRLIYFSYDVKMKEKGDIPEGYSVSREKKERFSLILESASTNQTSMYLCASSFEARGLFFGSGTQLSVL.

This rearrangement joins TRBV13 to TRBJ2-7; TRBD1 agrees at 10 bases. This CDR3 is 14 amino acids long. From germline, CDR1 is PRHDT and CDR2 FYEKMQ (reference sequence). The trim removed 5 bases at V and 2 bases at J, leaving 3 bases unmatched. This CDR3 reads CASSLGQGAYEQYF. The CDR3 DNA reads TGTGCCAGCAGCCTCGGACAGGGGGCCTACGAGCAGTACTTC.

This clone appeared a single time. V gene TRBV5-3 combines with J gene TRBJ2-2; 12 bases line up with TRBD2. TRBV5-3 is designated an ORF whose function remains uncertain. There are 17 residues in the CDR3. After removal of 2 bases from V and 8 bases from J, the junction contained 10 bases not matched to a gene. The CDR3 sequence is CARSFPLAGGPTGELFF. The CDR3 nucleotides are TGTGCCAGAAGCTTCCCGCTAGCGGGAGGGCCAACGGGGGAGCTGTTTTTT.

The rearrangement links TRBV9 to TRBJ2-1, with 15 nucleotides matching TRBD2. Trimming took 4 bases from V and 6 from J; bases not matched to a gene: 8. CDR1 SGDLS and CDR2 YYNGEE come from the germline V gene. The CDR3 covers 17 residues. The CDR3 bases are TGTGCCAGCAGCACGGGACTAGCGGGAGGCCGAAGCAATGAGCAGTTCTTC. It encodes CASSTGLAGGRSNEQFF.

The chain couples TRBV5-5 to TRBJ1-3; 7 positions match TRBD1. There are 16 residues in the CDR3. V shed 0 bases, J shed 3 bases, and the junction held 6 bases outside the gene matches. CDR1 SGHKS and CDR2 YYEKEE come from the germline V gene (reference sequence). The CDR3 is CASSLVGTARGNTIYF. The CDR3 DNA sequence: TGTGCCAGCAGCTTGGTAGGGACAGCTCGTGGAAACACCATATATTTT.

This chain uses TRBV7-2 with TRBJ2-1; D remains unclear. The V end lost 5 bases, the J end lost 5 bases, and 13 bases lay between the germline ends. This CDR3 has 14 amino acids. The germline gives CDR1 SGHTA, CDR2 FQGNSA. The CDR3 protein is CASSEPGPDNEQFF. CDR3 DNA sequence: TGTGCCAGCAGCGAGCCAGGTCCCGACAATGAGCAGTTCTTC.

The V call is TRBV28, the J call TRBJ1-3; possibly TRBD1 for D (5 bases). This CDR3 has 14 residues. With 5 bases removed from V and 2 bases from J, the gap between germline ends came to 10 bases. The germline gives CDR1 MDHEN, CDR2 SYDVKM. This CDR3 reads CASSLDKTGNTIYF. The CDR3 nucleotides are TGTGCCAGCAGTCTGGACAAAACTGGAAACACCATATATTTT. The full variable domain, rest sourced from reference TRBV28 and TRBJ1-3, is DVKVTQSSRYLVKRTGEKVFLECVQDMDHENMFWYRQDPGLGLRLIYFSYDVKMKEKGDIPEGYSVSREKKERFSLILESASTNQTSMYLCASSLDKTGNTIYFGEGSWLTVV.

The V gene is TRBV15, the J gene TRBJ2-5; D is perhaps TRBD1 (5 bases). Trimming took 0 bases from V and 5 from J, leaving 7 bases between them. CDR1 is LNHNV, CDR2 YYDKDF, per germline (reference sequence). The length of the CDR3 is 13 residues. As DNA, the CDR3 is TGTGCCACCAGCAGAGAAGGGGTGGAGACCCAGTACTTC. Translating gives CATSREGVETQYF.

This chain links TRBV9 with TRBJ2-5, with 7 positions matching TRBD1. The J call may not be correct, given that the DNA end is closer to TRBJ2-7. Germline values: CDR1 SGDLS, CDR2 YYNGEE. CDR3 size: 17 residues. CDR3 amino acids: CASSVGSSRGFSYEQYF. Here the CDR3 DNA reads TGTGCCAGCAGCGTAGGTTCGAGCAGGGGGTTCTCCTACGAGCAGTACTTC.